Listed below are T cell receptor beta chains from one sample, sequenced in a study of cytomegalovirus exposure and HLA in healthy donors. Libraries were prepared by immunoSEQ multiplex PCR; TCRdb keeps only in-frame clonotypes and omits some of them. The sample includes around 80,000 clones. Sequencing was carried out using PBMCs. The receptors were gathered from a man aged 40-49 years in good health and CMV-seronegative. Both conserved end residues are part of each CDR3. D genes are given only for firm matches.

TRBD1	TRBJ2-7	TRBV11-3	CASSITGQDYEQYF	TGTGCCAGCAGCATAACGGGACAGGACTACGAGCAGTACTTC
.	TRBJ2-5	TRBV10-3	CAISEPGGGETQYF	TGTGCCATCAGTGAGCCGGGTGGGGGGGAGACCCAGTACTTC
TRBD1	TRBJ2-7	TRBV11-3	CASSVNGQGPTEQYF	TGTGCCAGCAGCGTGAACGGACAGGGGCCCACCGAGCAGTACTTC
TRBD2	TRBJ2-1	TRBV27	CASSPTSGRINEQFF	TGTGCCAGCAGTCCGACTAGCGGGAGGATCAATGAGCAGTTCTTC
.	TRBJ2-1	TRBV30	CAWSRLLLSSYNEQFF	TGTGCCTGGAGCAGACTTCTGCTTAGCTCCTACAATGAGCAGTTCTTC
TRBD1	TRBJ1-4	TRBV7-9	CASSSGQGKNEKLFF	TGTGCCAGCAGCTCCGGACAGGGGAAGAATGAAAAACTGTTTTTT
.	TRBJ1-3	TRBV6-1	CASSDPGTIYF	TGTGCCAGCAGTGACCCGGGCACCATATATTTT
.	TRBJ2-2	TRBV15	CATSRDTGSLPGELFF	TGTGCCACCAGCAGAGACACGGGAAGTTTACCCGGGGAGCTGTTTTTT
.	TRBJ2-1	TRBV18	CASSPVQVGDEQFF	TGTGCCAGCTCACCAGTCCAGGTCGGCGATGAGCAGTTCTTC
.	TRBJ1-6	TRBV19	CASSADYNSPLHF	TGTGCCAGTTCGGCGGATTATAATTCACCCCTCCACTTT
.	TRBJ2-3	TRBV9	CASSVAPGDRRIDTQYF	TGTGCCAGCAGCGTAGCGCCGGGGGACCGGCGGATAGATACGCAGTATTTT
.	TRBJ1-2	TRBV5-4	CASSLVGGQTNYGYTF	TGTGCCAGCAGCTTGGTGGGTGGACAGACTAACTATGGCTACACCTTC
.	TRBJ2-5	TRBV6-1	CATLRRGLGTQYF	TGTGCCACACTGCGGCGGGGCCTTGGGACCCAGTACTTC
.	TRBJ1-1	TRBV2	CASSPFVPGTEAFF	TGTGCCAGCAGTCCATTCGTTCCGGGGACTGAAGCTTTCTTT
.	TRBJ1-1	TRBV18	CASSPVLTEAFF	TGTGCCAGCTCACCCGTTTTGACTGAAGCTTTCTTT
.	TRBJ1-2	TRBV7-8	CASSPPDRIYGYTF	TGTGCCAGCAGCCCGCCCGACAGGATCTATGGCTACACCTTC
TRBD2	TRBJ2-1	TRBV5-6	CASSFPTSGSNEQFF	TGTGCCAGCAGCTTTCCCACTAGCGGGTCGAATGAGCAGTTCTTC
TRBD1	TRBJ1-6	TRBV30	CAWEGTGVPHF	TGTGCCTGGGAAGGGACAGGCGTCCCCCACTTT
TRBD1	TRBJ1-1	TRBV7-8	CASSFADRGFEAFF	TGTGCCAGCAGCTTCGCCGACAGGGGATTTGAAGCTTTCTTT
TRBD1	TRBJ1-1	TRBV5-4	CASSLGTANTEAFF	TGTGCCAGCAGCTTAGGGACAGCGAACACTGAAGCTTTCTTT
TRBD1	TRBJ1-5	TRBV6-5	CASRAGQGAAQPQHF	TGTGCCAGCAGAGCAGGACAGGGGGCTGCTCAGCCCCAGCATTTT
.	TRBJ2-1	TRBV5-5	CASSLDPGVYNEQFF	TGTGCCAGCAGCTTGGATCCAGGGGTCTACAATGAGCAGTTCTTC
.	TRBJ2-5	TRBV19	CASSPYAAGDQGETQYF	TGTGCCAGTAGTCCTTACGCAGCAGGGGATCAGGGGGAGACCCAGTACTTC
.	TRBJ1-1	TRBV5-1	CASSAIPRDSTFF	TGCGCCAGCAGCGCAATCCCCAGGGACTCGACTTTCTTT